The rows below give T cell receptor beta chains drawn from one sample of a study of CD8 T cells in Susac syndrome. TCRdb analysed the immunoSEQ multiplex PCR reads with MiXCR anew, one entry per CDR3 protein. This table holds about 240,000 distinct CDR3 sequences, 95% to 97% found once. Input material: CD4+ T cells from PBMCs. The receptors were gathered from a human donor with Susac syndrome. Each CDR3 is given with its conserved first and last residue. The D gene is left open where the match is weak. Part of the rows lack a size; the others show once, few, many or a class for expanded clones.

>NA|NA|TRBJ2-2|TRBV5-4
CASSSTPGQITGELFF
TGTGCCAGCAGCTCAACACCCGGACAGATCACCGGGGAGCTGTTTTTT
>NA|TRBD2|TRBJ2-1|TRBV29-1
CSVRGAGGPNEQFF
TGCAGCGTGCGAGGGGCGGGAGGGCCGAATGAGCAGTTCTTC
>NA|NA|TRBJ2-2|TRBV15
CATSRDLRLGTGELFF
TGTGCCACCAGCAGAGATTTGCGTCTGGGCACCGGGGAGCTGTTTTTT
>NA|TRBD2|TRBJ2-3|TRBV20-1
CSASSISAGGNTDTQYF
TGCAGTGCTAGTTCTATCTCCGCGGGAGGTAACACAGATACGCAGTATTTT
>once|NA|TRBJ1-1|TRBV7-9
CASSLSSGGRNTEAFF
TGTGCCAGCAGCTTAAGTAGCGGGGGGCGAAACACTGAAGCTTTCTTT
>NA|NA|TRBJ1-1|TRBV29-1
CSANRAMNTEAFF
TGCAGCGCCAACAGGGCTATGAACACTGAAGCTTTCTTT
>NA|NA|TRBJ2-1|TRBV7-2
CASSTFGGIGQFF
TGTGCCAGCAGCACGTTCGGGGGAATAGGGCAGTTCTTC
>NA|TRBD2|TRBJ2-3|TRBV12-3/TRBV12-4
CASSLEAGADTQYF
TGTGCCAGCAGTTTGGAGGCGGGAGCAGATACGCAGTATTTT
>NA|NA|TRBJ2-5|TRBV29-1
CSVGDRSETQYF
TGCAGCGTTGGAGACAGGTCGGAGACCCAGTACTTC
>NA|NA|TRBJ2-6|TRBV30
CAWRAVGAGANVLTF
TGTGCCTGGAGGGCCGTGGGAGCTGGGGCCAACGTCCTGACTTTC
>NA|NA|TRBJ1-2|TRBV24-1
CATSDREYGYTF
TGTGCCACCAGTGATAGGGAGTATGGCTACACCTTC
>NA|NA|TRBJ1-1|TRBV20-1
CSAPVRGYVGTEAFF
TGCAGTGCGCCCGTTAGGGGGTACGTGGGCACTGAAGCTTTCTTT
>NA|TRBD1|TRBJ2-7|TRBV19
CASRRAGQGSYEQYF
TGTGCCAGTAGGAGGGCGGGACAGGGGTCCTACGAGCAGTACTTC
>NA|NA|TRBJ1-5|TRBV28
CASSLREPQHF
TGTGCCAGCAGTCTTCGTGAGCCCCAGCATTTT
>NA|NA|TRBJ2-1|TRBV7-2
CASSLGWTPAGEQFF
TGTGCCAGCAGCTTAGGGTGGACTCCAGCGGGTGAGCAGTTCTTC
>NA|TRBD1|TRBJ2-3|TRBV12-3/TRBV12-4
CASSLSRDSRTDTQYF
TGTGCCAGCAGCTTATCCCGGGACAGTCGCACAGATACGCAGTATTTT
>once|TRBD1|TRBJ2-1|TRBV19
CASSGPQGSPYNEQFF
TGTGCCAGTAGTGGACCACAGGGGTCTCCCTACAATGAGCAGTTCTTC
>NA|NA|TRBJ1-1|TRBV30
CAWSVRGAKVNTEAFF
TGTGCCTGGAGTGTACGAGGGGCGAAGGTGAACACTGAAGCTTTCTTT
>NA|NA|TRBJ1-5|TRBV12-3/TRBV12-4
CASSLGGLSQPQHF
TGTGCCAGCAGTTTGGGGGGGCTGAGTCAGCCCCAGCATTTT
>NA|TRBD1|TRBJ1-2|TRBV7-9
CASSRMTGDYGYTF
TGTGCCAGCAGCCGTATGACAGGGGACTATGGCTACACCTTC
>NA|NA|TRBJ1-2|TRBV18
CASSPIFGTDPNYGYTF
TGTGCCAGCTCACCCATATTTGGGACGGATCCTAACTATGGCTACACCTTC
>NA|NA|TRBJ2-1|TRBV14
CASSPGLSFSYNEQFF
TGTGCCAGCAGCCCTGGACTTTCGTTCTCCTACAATGAGCAGTTCTTC
>NA|NA|TRBJ1-3|TRBV30
CAWSVDGNTIYF
TGTGCCTGGAGTGTGGATGGAAACACCATATATTTT
>NA|NA|TRBJ1-1|TRBV5-6
CASSPPFRNTEAFF
TGTGCCAGCAGCCCCCCGTTCCGGAACACTGAAGCTTTCTTT
>NA|NA|TRBJ2-1|TRBV10-3
CAISPFDNGVNEQFF
TGTGCCATCAGTCCCTTTGACAATGGCGTGAATGAGCAGTTCTTC
>once|NA|TRBJ2-5|TRBV20-1
CSARDVATETQYF
TGCAGTGCTAGAGACGTCGCTACGGAGACCCAGTACTTC
>NA|TRBD1|TRBJ2-5|TRBV28
CASSLPGQGALKTQYF
TGTGCCAGCAGTTTACCGGGACAGGGGGCTCTGAAGACCCAGTACTTC
>NA|TRBD1|TRBJ2-6|TRBV3-1
CASSPGQGQDSGANVLTF
TGTGCCAGCAGCCCTGGACAGGGCCAGGACTCTGGGGCCAACGTCCTGACTTTC
>once|NA|TRBJ2-1|TRBV4-1
CASSHGKGGISYNEQFF
TGCGCCAGCAGCCATGGAAAGGGGGGAATCTCCTACAATGAGCAGTTCTTC
>NA|NA|TRBJ2-2|TRBV29-1
CSPPGPLMNTGELFF
TGCAGCCCCCCTGGTCCCCTCATGAACACCGGGGAGCTGTTTTTT
>NA|TRBD1|TRBJ2-7|TRBV20-1
CSARGQVYEQYF
TGCAGTGCCAGGGGGCAGGTCTACGAGCAGTACTTC
>NA|NA|TRBJ1-5|TRBV20-1
CSARGEAIRPYSNQPQHF
TGCAGTGCTAGAGGGGAAGCGATCAGGCCGTATAGCAATCAGCCCCAGCATTTT
>NA|TRBD1|TRBJ1-2|TRBV5-1
CASSGAGTGAYYGYTF
TGCGCCAGCAGCGGGGCCGGGACAGGGGCCTACTATGGCTACACCTTC
>NA|NA|TRBJ1-2|TRBV28
CASLSGRGDYTF
TGTGCCAGCCTGTCCGGCAGGGGAGATTACACCTTC
>NA|TRBD1|TRBJ2-1|TRBV6-1
CASTQLPGQGKIGQFF
TGTGCCAGCACGCAACTTCCGGGACAGGGCAAGATAGGGCAGTTCTTC
>NA|NA|TRBJ2-1|TRBV12-3/TRBV12-4
CASSLARQGWTNNEQFF
TGTGCCAGCAGTTTAGCGCGGCAGGGGTGGACCAACAATGAGCAGTTCTTC
>NA|NA|TRBJ2-3|TRBV20-1
CSASGDRRGRTDTQYF
TGCAGTGCCAGTGGAGACCGTCGCGGGCGCACAGATACGCAGTATTTT
>NA|NA|TRBJ1-4|TRBV7-7
CASRLPEKLFF
TGTGCTAGCAGGCTACCAGAAAAACTGTTTTTT
>NA|NA|TRBJ2-5|TRBV27
CASSPLLEETQYF
TGTGCCAGCAGTCCCCTATTGGAAGAGACCCAGTACTTC
>NA|TRBD2|TRBJ2-7|TRBV29-1
CSAITTSGSHEQYF
TGCAGCGCCATAACTACTAGCGGGAGCCACGAGCAGTACTTC
>NA|NA|TRBJ2-7|TRBV7-8
CASSFPPGEQYF
TGTGCCAGCAGCTTCCCCCCCGGGGAGCAGTACTTC
>NA|NA|TRBJ2-1|TRBV28
CASSSSGAGNEQFF
TGTGCCAGCAGTTCGTCGGGAGCGGGTAATGAGCAGTTCTTC
>once|TRBD2|TRBJ2-3|TRBV5-1
CASDPLRASGRSTDTQYF
TGCGCCAGCGACCCCCTCCGGGCTAGCGGGAGGAGCACAGATACGCAGTATTTT
>NA|TRBD1|TRBJ2-2|TRBV27
CASSIRQGDTGELFF
TGTGCCAGCAGTATCCGACAGGGAGACACCGGGGAGCTGTTTTTT
>NA|TRBD1|TRBJ2-1|TRBV11-1
CASSLRGTAYNEQFF
TGTGCCAGCAGCTTGAGAGGGACAGCCTACAATGAGCAGTTCTTC
>NA|NA|TRBJ2-6|TRBV19
CASSIGDSGANVLTF
TGTGCCAGTAGTATTGGGGACTCTGGGGCCAACGTCCTGACTTTC
>NA|TRBD2|TRBJ2-7|TRBV27
CASSYGLAGVTYEQYF
TGTGCCAGCAGTTATGGACTAGCGGGCGTTACCTACGAGCAGTACTTC